These T cell receptor beta chains were read from a single sample in a study of T cell responses to AZD1222 COVID-19 vaccine. Data came from immunoSEQ multiplex PCR; TCRdb stores just in-frame clones and leaves some out. The sample lists 100,000 to 150,000 clones, around 90% seen once, with under 2% in the top ten. Sequenced material: peripheral blood, taken on day 0 of AZD1222 vaccination. The receptors derive from an adult in good health. Each CDR3 is given with its conserved first and last residue.

V gene: TRBV6-1
J gene: TRBJ2-5
CDR3 protein: CASSEWLAQETQYF

V gene: TRBV9
J gene: TRBJ2-1
CDR3 protein: CASSGSASVYKSRGNEQFF

V gene: TRBV6-2/TRBV6-3
J gene: TRBJ2-1
CDR3 protein: CASSYAGRGVNDEQFF

V gene: TRBV27
J gene: TRBJ1-2
CDR3 protein: CASSLSPDRRRGGYTF

V gene: TRBV5-6
J gene: TRBJ1-4
CDR3 protein: CASSLQGVTNEKLFF

V gene: TRBV6-2/TRBV6-3
J gene: TRBJ1-2
CDR3 protein: CASSTHYGYTF

V gene: TRBV28
J gene: TRBJ2-7
CDR3 protein: CATHPAPPYEQYF

V gene: TRBV7-9
J gene: TRBJ2-7
CDR3 protein: CASSLAQGAGKSYEQYF

V gene: TRBV6-5
J gene: TRBJ2-7
CDR3 protein: CASGVAGFPYEQYF

V gene: TRBV4-1
J gene: TRBJ2-1
CDR3 protein: CASSRGIKLAATYNEQFF

V gene: TRBV10-3
J gene: TRBJ1-1
CDR3 protein: CAINGDRGNTEAFF

V gene: TRBV27
J gene: TRBJ1-4
CDR3 protein: CASSLSRGRGLTNEKLFF

V gene: TRBV7-9
J gene: TRBJ2-3
CDR3 protein: CASSRTHDGLAADTQYF

V gene: TRBV7-3
J gene: TRBJ2-6
CDR3 protein: CASSEVRLSGANVLTF

V gene: TRBV11-2
J gene: TRBJ2-7
CDR3 protein: CASTLIQETYEQYF

V gene: TRBV25-1
J gene: TRBJ1-1
CDR3 protein: CASTGHLNTEAFF

V gene: TRBV28
J gene: TRBJ2-7
CDR3 protein: CASSLKRGREQYF

V gene: TRBV6-6
J gene: TRBJ1-1
CDR3 protein: CASSPQRIEAFF

V gene: TRBV6-2/TRBV6-3
J gene: TRBJ2-3
CDR3 protein: CASSYSTPGLAGESTDTQYF

V gene: TRBV6-1
J gene: TRBJ2-2
CDR3 protein: CASSEGTGTPGELFF

V gene: TRBV6-4
J gene: TRBJ1-2
CDR3 protein: CASSETGFGYTF

V gene: TRBV18
J gene: TRBJ1-5
CDR3 protein: CASSPDRNNQPQHF

V gene: TRBV6-5
J gene: TRBJ1-1
CDR3 protein: CASTLDRGNTEAFF

V gene: TRBV5-4
J gene: TRBJ1-1
CDR3 protein: CASSFSANTEAFF

V gene: TRBV6-5
J gene: TRBJ1-6
CDR3 protein: CASSYAGQGPNSPLHF

V gene: TRBV4-2
J gene: TRBJ2-1
CDR3 protein: CASSQRTERNEQFF

V gene: TRBV18
J gene: TRBJ2-3
CDR3 protein: CASSPRLRDTDTQYF

V gene: TRBV5-4
J gene: TRBJ2-2
CDR3 protein: CASNQRVSSGSGAGELFF

V gene: TRBV25-1
J gene: TRBJ2-3
CDR3 protein: CASSEYTGGTSGRDTQYF

V gene: TRBV7-9
J gene: TRBJ2-2
CDR3 protein: CASSLAVSSGGELFF

V gene: TRBV27
J gene: TRBJ1-1
CDR3 protein: CASSFRGLMNTEAFF

V gene: TRBV5-1
J gene: TRBJ2-7
CDR3 protein: CASSLIRLAGVSYEQYF

V gene: TRBV30
J gene: TRBJ1-2
CDR3 protein: CAWSSKGQPNYGYTF

V gene: TRBV24-1
J gene: TRBJ2-1
CDR3 protein: CATSEGTSGRNEQFF

V gene: TRBV28
J gene: TRBJ2-1
CDR3 protein: CASSWWSGGNNEQFF

V gene: TRBV19
J gene: TRBJ1-4
CDR3 protein: CASSAATREEKLFF

V gene: TRBV6-5
J gene: TRBJ1-1
CDR3 protein: CASRRTPAGGTEAFF

V gene: TRBV27
J gene: TRBJ2-1
CDR3 protein: CASSPLAALNEQFF

V gene: TRBV6-2/TRBV6-3
J gene: TRBJ2-7
CDR3 protein: CASSDSYEQYF

V gene: TRBV3-1/TRBV3-2
J gene: TRBJ1-1
CDR3 protein: CASSQDGGVTEAFF

V gene: TRBV5-6
J gene: TRBJ2-7
CDR3 protein: CASSGATGSYEQYF

V gene: TRBV5-6
J gene: TRBJ2-7
CDR3 protein: CASSLDRIHEQYF

V gene: TRBV10-2
J gene: TRBJ1-4
CDR3 protein: CASRIGEKLFF

V gene: TRBV6-4
J gene: TRBJ2-1
CDR3 protein: CASSYSGSFGYNEQFF

V gene: TRBV3-1/TRBV3-2
J gene: TRBJ2-7
CDR3 protein: CASSPIKAQGVYEQYF

V gene: TRBV18
J gene: TRBJ2-7
CDR3 protein: CASSSAYEQYF

V gene: TRBV9
J gene: TRBJ2-7
CDR3 protein: CASSVSGTGNVGEQYF

V gene: TRBV20-1
J gene: TRBJ2-1
CDR3 protein: CSASAWSSGSDEQFF

V gene: TRBV18
J gene: TRBJ1-2
CDR3 protein: CASSPRDRVQLASRYTF

V gene: TRBV11-3
J gene: TRBJ2-1
CDR3 protein: CASSSRGSGQFF

V gene: TRBV4-1
J gene: TRBJ2-1
CDR3 protein: CASSQVGVGRAINEQFF

V gene: TRBV29-1
J gene: TRBJ2-6
CDR3 protein: CSAVTPGQGPSGANVLTF

V gene: TRBV19
J gene: TRBJ2-7
CDR3 protein: CASSGGRTYEQYF

V gene: TRBV5-6
J gene: TRBJ1-5
CDR3 protein: CASSPQGSGNQPQHF

V gene: TRBV2
J gene: TRBJ1-3
CDR3 protein: CASSEALTGQGGNTIYF

V gene: TRBV18
J gene: TRBJ1-3
CDR3 protein: CASSPSAGTGNTIYF

V gene: TRBV3-1/TRBV3-2
J gene: TRBJ2-7
CDR3 protein: CASSQEFRGLGDEQYF

V gene: TRBV7-8
J gene: TRBJ2-5
CDR3 protein: CASSLGVLDQYF

V gene: TRBV6-2/TRBV6-3
J gene: TRBJ1-2
CDR3 protein: CASSFYSYGYTF